This T cell receptor beta chain originates from a study of human T cells and chemical hapten exposure. Across the study: Across samples, TCR yields varied, mostly owing to small differences in pooled library volumes.

Trimming shortened V by 6 bases and J by 3 bases, and 14 bases separated the two germline ends. The CDR3 runs to 13 residues. CDR1 and CDR2 from the germline V gene are DFQATT and SNEGSKA (reference sequence). In the authors' workflow: TCR counts had a median of around 94,000 per sample and spanned roughly 23,224 to 690,600. TCRdb re-called the RACE reads with MiXCR, one entry per CDR3 protein. Clone size and V and J calls follow TCRdb, not the original study. The sample has approximately 75,000 distinct CDR3 sequences, approximately 9% seen once; the top ten hold nearly 3.5%. Time point meaning: patch test 2, 6 weeks after DPC sensitization. The treatment: therapeutic diphenylcyclopropenone sensitization with weekly scalp DPC. Patients had alopecia, were aged 18 to 70, and were not pregnant. This clonotype was found many times.

This rearrangement joins TRBV20-1 to TRBJ1-2; no firm D call. Sequenced material: whole blood, taken in connection with sensitization to the hapten diphenylcyclopropenone (DPC). The receptor's source is a woman in her forties or fifties with alopecia areata. Some clones in this sample may be carry-over from other donors' samples. This CDR3 is CSAQVPWDYGYTF. The CDR3, as DNA: TGCAGTGCCCAGGTCCCTTGGGACTATGGCTACACCTTC.